This is a list of T cell receptor beta chains from one sample in a study of blood T cell dynamics during melanoma immunotherapy. Method: immunoSEQ multiplex PCR; TCRdb's copy keeps in-frame clones and lacks some. Of approximately 12,000 clones detected, about 86% appear once; the ten largest clones hold approximately 4.4%. Sequences were derived from blood, sampled from a patient treated with checkpoint blockade. Receptors were obtained from a human donor with melanoma. Each CDR3 is given with its conserved first and last residue. A D gene is named only where the DNA matches it firmly. Some rows have no size entry. The others give once, few or many, or a class for an expanded clone.

V gene,D gene,clone size,J gene,CDR3 protein,CDR3 DNA
TRBV7-8,TRBD2,NA,TRBJ2-5,CASSLEAGDQYF,TGTGCCAGCAGCCTGGAGGCGGGGGACCAGTACTTC
TRBV2,NA,NA,TRBJ2-3,CASSGTRADTQYF,TGTGCCAGCAGTGGTACAAGAGCAGATACGCAGTATTTT
TRBV19,TRBD1,few,TRBJ2-5,CASSSQGEETQYF,TGTGCCAGTAGTTCGCAGGGGGAAGAGACCCAGTACTTC
TRBV6-5,TRBD1,NA,TRBJ1-5,CASRPKQGSNQPQHF,TGTGCCAGCAGACCCAAACAGGGGAGCAATCAGCCCCAGCATTTT
TRBV7-6,NA,NA,TRBJ2-7,CASSLGQVGEQYF,TGTGCCAGCAGCTTAGGGCAGGTAGGCGAGCAGTACTTC
TRBV9,NA,NA,TRBJ1-1,CASGRGTEAFF,TGTGCCAGCGGCCGGGGGACTGAAGCTTTCTTT
TRBV7-6,NA,NA,TRBJ1-3,CASSLATGRGNTIYF,TGTGCCAGCAGCTTAGCCACGGGGCGCGGAAACACCATATATTTT
TRBV5-1,TRBD2,NA,TRBJ2-7,CASSLAGGDEQYF,TGCGCCAGCAGCTTGGCTGGGGGGGACGAGCAGTACTTC
TRBV19,NA,few,TRBJ2-1,CASSSQGGPLTEQFF,TGTGCCTCCAGTAGTCAGGGGGGCCCTTTGACGGAGCAGTTCTTC
TRBV29-1,NA,NA,TRBJ1-1,CSGAVMNTEAFF,TGCAGCGGGGCCGTAATGAACACTGAAGCTTTCTTT
TRBV15,NA,NA,TRBJ2-1,CATSRDRGESGNEQFF,TGTGCCACCAGCAGAGATCGCGGCGAATCCGGCAATGAGCAGTTCTTC
TRBV7-6,NA,once,TRBJ1-1,CASSLLGDTEAFF,TGTGCCAGCAGCCTCCTGGGCGATACTGAAGCTTTCTTT
TRBV10-3,NA,NA,TRBJ1-1,CAISELIMGGTEAFF,TGTGCCATCAGTGAGCTCATTATGGGGGGCACTGAAGCTTTCTTT
TRBV6-4,NA,NA,TRBJ2-3,CASSDTGSHTQYF,TGTGCCAGCAGTGACACGGGGTCACATACGCAGTATTTT
TRBV2,TRBD2,NA,TRBJ2-2,CASRRLAGSNTGELFF,TGTGCCAGCAGGCGACTAGCGGGATCGAACACCGGGGAGCTGTTTTTT
TRBV7-2,NA,NA,TRBJ2-5,CASSLVGGETQYF,TGTGCCAGCAGCTTAGTGGGGGGAGAGACCCAGTACTTC
TRBV19,NA,NA,TRBJ2-7,CASSWGTGLEQYF,TGTGCCAGTAGTTGGGGGACCGGCCTGGAGCAGTACTTC
TRBV25-1,TRBD2,NA,TRBJ2-5,CASRASGSKETQYF,TGTGCGAGTCGGGCTAGCGGGAGTAAAGAGACCCAGTACTTC
TRBV13,NA,NA,TRBJ1-1,CASSGGHTEAFF,TGTGCCAGCAGCGGAGGGCACACTGAAGCTTTCTTT
TRBV9,TRBD2,NA,TRBJ2-3,CASSVGGTSRRDTQYF,TGTGCCAGCAGCGTAGGGGGGACTAGCCGGAGAGATACGCAGTATTTT
TRBV5-4,NA,NA,TRBJ2-4,CASSLIGRTKNIQYF,TGTGCCAGCAGCTTGATCGGAAGGACCAAAAACATTCAGTACTTC
TRBV5-1,NA,NA,TRBJ2-6,CASSFAGSGANVLTF,TGCGCCAGCAGCTTCGCAGGGTCTGGGGCCAACGTCCTGACTTTC
TRBV18,TRBD1,NA,TRBJ2-7,CASSLGQANYEQYF,TGTGCCAGCTCACTGGGACAGGCCAACTACGAGCAGTACTTC
TRBV7-3,TRBD2,NA,TRBJ2-5,CASSQSSTSGQETQYF,TGTGCCAGCAGCCAGAGTAGTACTAGCGGACAAGAGACCCAGTACTTC
TRBV5-4,TRBD1,once,TRBJ1-1,CASSLRSTGGGTEAFF,TGTGCCAGCAGCCTACGGTCGACAGGGGGCGGCACTGAAGCTTTCTTT
TRBV6-1,NA,NA,TRBJ2-3,CASNLVRGDTQYF,TGTGCCAGCAATCTCGTCAGGGGAGATACGCAGTATTTT
TRBV5-1,TRBD2,NA,TRBJ2-7,CASSPGLAGVQQYF,TGCGCCAGCAGCCCGGGACTAGCGGGAGTTCAGCAGTACTTC
TRBV4-1,NA,NA,TRBJ2-3,CASSQEGAPPDTQYF,TGCGCCAGCAGCCAAGAAGGAGCTCCGCCTGATACGCAGTATTTT
TRBV10-1,TRBD1,NA,TRBJ1-1,CASSQDRGNTEAFF,TGCGCCAGCAGTCAAGACAGGGGGAACACTGAAGCTTTCTTT
TRBV5-1,NA,NA,TRBJ1-3,CASSLGSDLSGNTIYF,TGCGCCAGCAGCTTGGGGAGTGACCTCTCTGGAAACACCATATATTTT
TRBV9,NA,once,TRBJ2-1,CASSLDLSSYNEQFF,TGTGCCAGCAGCCTAGACTTGAGCTCCTACAATGAGCAGTTCTTC
TRBV5-1,TRBD1,NA,TRBJ1-6,CASSPGTGSVNSPLHF,TGCGCCAGCAGCCCCGGGACAGGGTCCGTTAATTCACCCCTCCACTTT
TRBV6-5,NA,NA,TRBJ1-1,CASSYSGNMNTEAFF,TGTGCCAGCAGTTACTCGGGGAATATGAACACTGAAGCTTTCTTT
TRBV19,NA,NA,TRBJ1-5,CASSPQGLSNQPQHF,TGTGCCAGTAGTCCCCAGGGACTAAGCAATCAGCCCCAGCATTTT
TRBV15,NA,NA,TRBJ1-1,CATKPQGKNTEAFF,TGTGCCACCAAACCCCAGGGAAAGAACACTGAAGCTTTCTTT
TRBV2,TRBD1,few,TRBJ2-7,CATAGTGAYEQYF,TGTGCCACCGCCGGGACAGGGGCTTACGAGCAGTACTTC
TRBV5-1,NA,NA,TRBJ1-4,CASSASTSSNEKLFF,TGCGCCAGCAGCGCGTCGACATCATCTAATGAAAAACTGTTTTTT
TRBV18,NA,once,TRBJ2-1,CASSLNLGASYNEQFF,TGTGCCAGCTCCCTCAATCTAGGGGCCTCCTACAATGAGCAGTTCTTC
TRBV29-1,TRBD1,NA,TRBJ2-7,CSVVSQGANSYEQYF,TGCAGCGTTGTTTCCCAGGGGGCGAATTCCTACGAGCAGTACTTC
TRBV7-9,NA,NA,TRBJ1-1,CASLGIVPEAFF,TGTGCCAGCCTAGGGATAGTTCCTGAAGCTTTCTTT
TRBV27,NA,NA,TRBJ2-1,CASSFVGLARYNEQFF,TGTGCCAGCAGTTTCGTTGGATTAGCAAGGTACAATGAGCAGTTCTTC
TRBV9,NA,NA,TRBJ2-1,CASSVATGTPSYEQFF,TGTGCCAGCAGCGTCGCCACCGGGACTCCTTCCTACGAGCAGTTCTTC
TRBV6-1,NA,NA,TRBJ2-6,CASSEHQGANVLTF,TGTGCCAGCAGTGAACACCAGGGGGCCAACGTCCTGACTTTC
TRBV19,TRBD1,NA,TRBJ2-1,CASTKGAVGEQFF,TGTGCCAGTACCAAGGGGGCGGTAGGTGAGCAGTTCTTC
TRBV19,NA,few,TRBJ1-5,CASSIPPPRKSNQPQHF,TGTGCCAGTAGTATCCCCCCACCACGGAAAAGCAATCAGCCCCAGCATTTT
TRBV5-4,TRBD1,NA,TRBJ2-7,CASSSGTVPYEQYF,TGTGCCAGCAGCTCCGGGACAGTACCCTACGAGCAGTACTTC
TRBV6-5,NA,NA,TRBJ1-1,CASSRTDLTEAFF,TGTGCCAGCAGTCGTACAGATCTCACTGAAGCTTTCTTT
TRBV9,NA,NA,TRBJ2-5,CASSVGGETQYF,TGTGCCAGCAGCGTCGGAGGAGAGACCCAGTACTTC
TRBV7-8,NA,NA,TRBJ2-7,CASSLAVGVQGEQYF,TGTGCCAGCAGCTTAGCGGTGGGGGTCCAGGGGGAGCAGTACTTC
TRBV5-1,NA,NA,TRBJ2-3,CASSLNTDTQYF,TGCGCCAGCAGCCTTAACACAGATACGCAGTATTTT
TRBV6-6,TRBD1,NA,TRBJ1-6,CASRSDGQGRSPLHF,TGTGCCAGCAGGAGCGATGGACAGGGAAGATCACCCCTCCACTTT
TRBV2,NA,NA,TRBJ1-1,CASTSGMGNTEAFF,TGTGCCAGCACCTCAGGGATGGGGAACACTGAAGCTTTCTTT
TRBV18,NA,NA,TRBJ1-1,CASSPSQDTEAFF,TGTGCCAGCTCACCGTCACAGGACACTGAAGCTTTCTTT